Below, one TCR beta chain is given with its context. The antigen remains undetermined. TCRdb re-called the 5' RACE reads and shows each CDR3 protein once, DNA omitted. The sample table includes over 150,000 distinct CDR3 sequences. This sample is drawn from a study of monozygotic twins with inflammatory bowel disease. Study conclusions and caveats: The sharing of clonotypes with others was lower in IBD patients than in healthy twins, especially with disease activity.

This CDR3 has 17 residues. Germline V gene sequence: CDR1 KGHSH, CDR2 LQKENI. The sequence came from a human donor with ulcerative colitis or Crohn's disease, or a healthy co-twin of an affected twin (not recorded which). The V gene is TRBV18, the J gene TRBJ2-2; TCRdb indicates TRBD2, and absent DNA this call remains unverified. The material sequenced was blood. The CDR3: CASSPRQTSGMTGELFF.